Below are 4 T cell receptor beta chains sequenced from a single sample in a study of CD8+ T cells in alopecia areata (dated by TCRdb to 2017 to 2018). What the treatment or condition label conveys for this sample: oral pan-JAK inhibitor, 5-10 mg twice daily. Library preparation was by the immunoSEQ multiplex PCR assay. To provide template for TCR sequencing, every sample had RNA extracted and reverse transcribed into cDNA. TCRdb mirrors the immuneACCESS table, restricted to in-frame sequences. Some clones are absent from its copies; in checked studies, under half trace to an unresolved V gene, and the reason for the others is unknown. The sample table lists about 190,000 clones, less than 70% of them with a count of one. Approximately 1.3% of the sample belongs to the ten largest clones. Sample: CD4+ T cells sorted from blood, taken between weeks 47 and 50, from a patient treated with tofacitinib. Receptor source: a human donor with alopecia areata.

CDR3 bases: TGTGCCTGGAGTGTCGTTGGGGGTGGCACAGATACGCAGTATTTT. Translation gives CAWSVVGGGTDTQYF. The gene calls are TRBV30 and TRBJ2-3; D is perhaps TRBD1 or TRBD2 (5 bases each). Trimming took 0 bases from V and 1 from J, leaving 11 bases between them. Germline V gives CDR1 GTSNPN, CDR2 SVGIG (reference sequence). There are 15 residues in the CDR3.

Concerning this clone: This sample includes further DNA sequences coding for the same CDR3. CDR3 DNA sequence: TGCAGCGTCGGGGAGGGGGCGCATGGCTACACCTTC. As protein: CSVGEGAHGYTF. V gene TRBV29-1 combines with J gene TRBJ1-2; TRBD1 agrees at 7 bases. Germline CDR1 reads SQVTM; CDR2 reads ANQGSEA. Trimming cost V 6 bases and J 6 bases; bases outside gene matches: 7. This CDR3 contains 12 residues. Full variable domain (outside the CDR3, taken from reference TRBV29-1 and TRBJ1-2): SAVISQKPSRDICQRGTSLTIQCQVDSQVTMMFWYRQQPGQSLTLIATANQGSEATYESGFVIDKFPISRPNLTFSTLTVSNMSPEDSSIYLCSVGEGAHGYTFGSGTRLTVV.

V is TRBV2 and J is TRBJ1-1; TRBD1 agrees at 8 bases. V dropped 7 bases and J dropped 1; count of bases not matched to a gene: 11. Germline V gene lookup returns CDR1 SNHLY and CDR2 FYNNEI. The CDR3 has 16 amino acids. This chain's CDR3 is CASNDRGTVGNTEAFF. Here the CDR3 DNA reads TGTGCCAGCAATGACAGGGGCACGGTCGGGAACACTGAAGCTTTCTTT.

The V gene is TRBV29-1, the J gene TRBJ2-7; no clear D gene. Germline CDR1 SQVTM, CDR2 ANQGSEA. Trimming took 8 bases from V and 6 from J, leaving 8 bases between them. The CDR3 has 9 residues. This CDR3 reads CSPESEQYF. CDR3 DNA: TGCAGCCCCGAGAGCGAGCAGTACTTC.